This T cell receptor (beta chain) emerged from a study of blood T cell repertoires in COVID-19. Study-level information: From the United States, Italy and Spain came samples of acute and convalescent COVID-19. T cells, B-cell-depleted T cells, or PBMCs provided the cDNA or gDNA that served as material.

Study processing details: Estimation of nucleated cell counts relied on the amplification of reference gene primers. Assay: immunoSEQ multiplex PCR; the TCRdb copy retains only in-frame clones and omits some. The DNA was the basis for D and trimming; V, J and clone size are from that table. Of some 90,000 clones in the sample, roughly 90% were seen once. The germline V gene has CDR1 SSHAT and CDR2 FNYEAQ (reference sequence). The CDR3 totals 13 residues. A note on this clone: Germline and junction disagree at one end, which may indicate a read error.

The sample consisted of peripheral blood. The rearrangement joins TRBV7-7 to TRBJ2-2, with D hard to call. This TCR came from an elderly woman with active or convalescent COVID-19. CDR3 bases: TGTGCTAGCAGCTTATCTAACACCGGGGAGCTGTTTTTT. Translating it yields CASSLSNTGELFF.